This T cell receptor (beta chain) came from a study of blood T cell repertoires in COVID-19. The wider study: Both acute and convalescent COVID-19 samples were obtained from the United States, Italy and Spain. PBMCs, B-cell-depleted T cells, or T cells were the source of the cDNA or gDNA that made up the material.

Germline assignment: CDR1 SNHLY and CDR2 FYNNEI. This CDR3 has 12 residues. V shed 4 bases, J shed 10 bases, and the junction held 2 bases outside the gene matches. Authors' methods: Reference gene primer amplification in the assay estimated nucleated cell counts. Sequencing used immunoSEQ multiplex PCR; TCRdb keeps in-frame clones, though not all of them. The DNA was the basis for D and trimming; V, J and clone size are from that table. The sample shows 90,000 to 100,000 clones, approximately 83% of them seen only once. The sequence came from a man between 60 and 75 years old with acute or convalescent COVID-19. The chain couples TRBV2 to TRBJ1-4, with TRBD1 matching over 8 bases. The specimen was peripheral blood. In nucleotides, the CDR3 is TGTGCCAGCAGTGGACAGGGGAGAAAACTGTTTTTT. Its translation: CASSGQGRKLFF. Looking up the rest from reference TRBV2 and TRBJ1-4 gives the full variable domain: EPEVTQTPSHQVTQMGQEVILRCVPISNHLYFYWYRQILGQKVEFLVSFYNNEISEKSEIFDDQFSVERPDGSNFTLKIRSTKLEDSAMYFCASSGQGRKLFFGSGTQLSVL.